This TCR beta chain was obtained from a study of identical twins. Healthy Caucasians alone served as donors. Unique molecular identifiers were present on cDNA, and template switching added a universal primer site. TCRdb fed the 5' RACE reads into MiXCR, producing one record per CDR3 protein. The repertoire holds 600,000 to 850,000 distinct CDR3 sequences, with about 20% as singletons. The germline V gene encodes CDR1 SNHLY and CDR2 FYNNEI. The CDR3 has 14 amino acids. After removal of 6 bases from V and 4 bases from J, the junction contained 5 bases not matched to a gene. This clonotype was found a few times. The sample also formed part of further work on T cells expressing NK-cell markers. That source reports: Beta-chain profiling covered CD3+CD56+NKG2C+, CD3+CD56+NKG2C- and CD3+CD56-NKG2C+ sorted subsets. Restriction of the sorted population to alpha-beta TCR T cells was achieved in several experiments with an anti-gamma-delta TCR antibody.

The V and J genes are TRBV2 and TRBJ2-2, with 7 bases matching TRBD1. The sequenced sample was PBMCs. The TCR comes from a woman aged 18-35 years in good health. The CDR3 bases are TGTGCCAGCAGGATCGGACAGGTCACCGGGGAGCTGTTTTTT. It yields the protein CASRIGQVTGELFF. Full variable domain (missing parts from reference TRBV2 and TRBJ2-2): EPEVTQTPSHQVTQMGQEVILRCVPISNHLYFYWYRQILGQKVEFLVSFYNNEISEKSEIFDDQFSVERPDGSNFTLKIRSTKLEDSAMYFCASRIGQVTGELFFGEGSRLTVL.